This T cell receptor (beta chain) was identified in a study of monozygotic twins with inflammatory bowel disease (dated by TCRdb to between 2018 and 2021). Broadly, across the study: In total, 28 monozygotic twin pairs made up the full study: 19 Danish pairs, all IBD-discordant, plus nine German pairs, of which four were IBD-concordant and five were IBD-discordant. The search for disease-associated traits relied mainly on comparing IBD patients with their genetically identical healthy co-twins within discordant pairs. Each individual had, on average, about 151 000 unique TCRalpha sequences and 181 000 unique TCRbeta sequences available for analysis. Points the paper makes about the study in general: Repertoire similarity did not differ between concordant and discordant twins, which could be due to limited statistical power. Background noise and inter-individual variability may have been introduced into the repertoires by the differing immunosuppressive treatments among patients. A decrease in TCRbeta repertoire diversity, as measured by inverse Simpson index, was observed in IBD patients compared with their healthy co-twins. Compared with healthy twins, IBD patients had fewer clonotypes in common with other individuals, a difference most pronounced in patients showing signs of disease activity. The analysis was unable to tell different T cell subtypes apart. No single strong signal or clonotype linked to IBD turned up in the results, so the idea that one exists was not supported.

From each donor, an approximately 2.3 ml peripheral blood sample was drawn into PAXgene tubes and stored at -80 degrees C. Without T cell sorting, total RNA was isolated from whole blood using the PAXgene blood miRNA kit on an automated QIAcube. Peripheral blood from monozygotic twin pairs concordant or discordant for inflammatory bowel disease was subjected to deep TCRalpha and TCRbeta repertoire profiling with unique molecular barcoding. Smoking habits were recorded for all twin pairs, and individuals were classified as current, former or never smokers. The library was made by 5' RACE. Preparation of each TCR library used 3,500 to 4,500 ng of total RNA. For each sample, cDNA synthesis was carried out in eight separate reactions using SMARTScribe reverse transcriptase. During cDNA synthesis, template switching was used to introduce unique molecular identifiers that contained a 6-nucleotide sample barcode. Amplification of TCRalpha and TCRbeta cDNA involved two nested PCRs of approximately 16 and 9 cycles, and each PCR was followed by bead purification. Before amplification, the cDNA was treated with uracil DNA-glycosylase and purified using the QIAquick PCR purification kit. The second PCR added Illumina TruSeq-compatible adapters along with sample-specific barcodes. TapeStation and Qubit were used to check library quality and concentration, and 5 to 6.5 ng of each library was pooled. Sequencing of the pooled libraries was done on an Illumina HiSeq2500 single-index Rapid Run using custom sequencing primers and 2 x 100 bp reads. Processing in the source paper ran as follows. MiGEC version 1.2.6 was used for UMI-based consensus assembly to correct PCR and sequencing errors. V(D)J alignment, clonotype assembly and CDR3 extraction were performed with MiXCR version 2.1.1. Normalisation of gene usage, clonotype sharing and MAIT/NKT TCR abundance was achieved by analysing the top 1000, 10 000 and 20 000 clonotypes per sample. After downsampling to 27 000 UMIs, diversity was calculated as the inverse Simpson index using the vegan R package. Paired Mann-Whitney U tests were applied to discordant twin pairs, with Benjamini-Hochberg correction for multiple testing. Based on TCRdb reprocessing of the reads, there is one entry per CDR3 protein sequence, and DNA is missing. The authors' filters were not applied to this entry. The record for this sample contains approximately 100,000 distinct CDR3 sequences. Around 12% of the sample goes to the ten largest clones.

In the case of this clonotype: No antigen is known for it.

The CDR3 has 11 amino acids, counting the end cysteine and phenylalanine. DNA is not on record. Taken from the germline V gene (reference sequence), the CDR1 and CDR2 loops are MNHEY and SMNVEV. The sequence was obtained from a human donor with ulcerative colitis or Crohn's disease, or a healthy co-twin of an affected twin (not recorded which). The chain joins TRBV27 to TRBJ2-3. The sample taken for sequencing was blood. The CDR3 here reads CASSIADTQYF.